The 7 T cell receptor beta chains presented below share a single source sample, sequenced in a study of metastatic and nonmetastatic thyroid tumors. TCRdb re-analyzed the PCR reads using MiXCR. Of about 69,000 clones in the sample, 11% to 15% were seen once. Each patient went into thyroid surgery without having received any treatment. The sequenced sample consisted of blood. The receptor source for this set is a male donor with papillary thyroid cancer or a benign thyroid nodule (not recorded which). Some clones in this sample may be carry-over from other donors' samples.

At least ten counts were recorded for this clone. The chain employs TRBV3-1 and TRBJ1-4, with D uncertain. CDR1 LGHDT and CDR2 YNNKEL come from the germline V gene (reference sequence). The length of the CDR3 is 15 residues. V was cut by 0 bases and J by 4 bases, with 9 bases left in between. The CDR3 loop reads CASSQEGVHNEKLFF. CDR3 DNA sequence: TGTGCCAGCAGCCAAGAGGGAGTACATAATGAAAAACTGTTTTTT.

This clone was found many times. The rearrangement links TRBV6-1 to TRBJ1-6, with D possibly being TRBD1 (6 bases). The V end was cut by 3 bases, the J end by 10 bases, with 10 bases between. Germline V gene sequence: CDR1 MNHNS, CDR2 SASEGT. The CDR3 runs to 13 residues. In DNA, the CDR3 is TGTGCCAGCAGTGACAGGGGTGAGTCACCCCTCCACTTT. This translates into CASSDRGESPLHF.

V is TRBV24-1 and J is TRBJ2-1; the match to TRBD1 covers 11 bases. The germline V gene encodes CDR1 KGHDR and CDR2 SFDVKD. This CDR3 has 16 residues. Trimming at V came to 2 bases and at J to 7 bases, leaving 6 bases not matched to a gene. The CDR3 is CATSDYGTGGANEQFF. In DNA, the CDR3 is TGTGCCACCAGTGATTACGGGACAGGGGGTGCGAATGAGCAGTTCTTC.

At least ten counts were recorded for this clone. CDR3 sequence: CASGLAGVDEQFF. As DNA, the CDR3 is TGTGCCAGTGGACTAGCGGGAGTAGATGAGCAGTTCTTC. V gene TRBV27 combines with J gene TRBJ2-1, with 13 bases aligning to TRBD2. Germline CDR1 and CDR2: MNHEY and SMNVEV (reference sequence). J gave up 8 bases and V 9 bases, and 4 bases lay outside the gene matches. The CDR3 covers 13 residues.

The CDR3 here is CASILGTRRDEQFF. CDR3 DNA: TGTGCCAGCATCCTCGGGACTAGAAGAGATGAGCAGTTCTTC. The V gene is TRBV7-2, the J gene TRBJ2-1; 8 bases align to TRBD2. This CDR3 has 14 residues. The germline gives CDR1 SGHTA, CDR2 FQGNSA. The trim removed 7 bases at V and 8 bases at J, leaving 10 bases unmatched.

This clone was recorded many times. The V gene is TRBV2, the J gene TRBJ2-3; 7 nucleotides agree with TRBD2. From germline, CDR1 is SNHLY and CDR2 FYNNEI. The length of the CDR3 is 14 residues. The V gene end was trimmed by 8 bases and the J gene end by 3 bases; junction bases not matched to a gene: 8. In DNA form, the CDR3 reads TGTGCCAGCGCGGGGAGGGTATCTACAGATACGCAGTATTTT. This gives the protein CASAGRVSTDTQYF.

This sequence joins TRBV28 and TRBJ1-5; tentatively, D is TRBD1 (5 bases). The CDR3 is made up of 15 amino acids. The germline CDR1 and CDR2 sequences are MDHEN and SYDVKM. With 6 bases removed from V and 2 bases from J, the gap between germline ends came to 14 bases. CDR3 in DNA: TGTGCCAGCAGCCAGGGAGGGTTTGGCAATCAGCCCCAGCATTTT. Protein: CASSQGGFGNQPQHF.